The sequence of this T cell receptor (beta chain) was determined in a study of brain metastases from non-small cell lung cancer. Study results and limitations: T-cell clones appeared expanded in around 64% of brain metastases relative to matched primary tumors.

Of note for this clone: Its antigen is not known.

V shed 10 bases and J 6 bases; nucleotides not matched to a gene: 16. CDR3 length equals 15 residues. Germline lookup yields CDR1 MNHEY and CDR2 SVGAGI. Generated by immunoSEQ multiplex PCR, the TCRdb table keeps only in-frame clones and is missing some. Among around 4,600 clones listed, about 88% were seen once. This chain joins TRBV6-5 and TRBJ2-7; 9 bases match TRBD2. The source of this sequence is a donor aged 40 or older with non-small cell lung cancer. The sequenced material came from tissue from a brain metastasis. This CDR3 is CATQSIAGALLEQYF. CDR3 in DNA: TGTGCCACCCAGTCAATAGCGGGAGCTCTCCTCGAGCAGTACTTC.